The present TCR beta chain was sequenced within a study of T cell responses to AZD1222 COVID-19 vaccine. Study-level findings and limits: Nearly half of spike-specific TCRs reportedly target unmutated variant regions.

Germline V gene data show CDR1 as KGHDR and CDR2 as SFDVKD. Trimming shortened V by 5 bases and J by 0 bases, and 7 bases separated the two germline ends. The CDR3 totals 13 residues. Measured with immunoSEQ multiplex PCR; TCRdb has only the in-frame clones, and not every one. The sample gives approximately 150,000 clones, more than 90% of which show up once; approximately 3.4% is in the top ten. Notes on this clone: Antigen specificity is unknown.

The sample in question was peripheral blood, obtained 28 days after the second AZD1222 dose. V and J are TRBV24-1 and TRBJ2-7; D might be TRBD2 (5 bases). This TCR derives from an adult who received the AZD1222 COVID-19 vaccine. The CDR3 coding sequence is TGTGCCACCAGTGCTGGGAGCTCCTACGAGCAGTACTTC. This sequence encodes CATSAGSSYEQYF.